This TCR beta chain stems from a study of blood T cell repertoires in COVID-19 (dated by TCRdb to 2018 to 2021). Study-level background: Samples from collaborators originated in the United States, Italy and Spain and spanned both the acute and convalescent phases of COVID-19. The material from the prospective study consisted of cDNA or gDNA derived from T cells, B-cell-depleted T cells, or PBMCs. Where available, HLA class I and class II types were taken from metadata supplied by the sample provider and were not determined by assay-based typing. Deeply sampled blood TCRbeta repertoires from subjects exposed to, actively infected with, or recovered from COVID-19 were included in the dataset. The repertoires were released in a freely available public database intended as a resource for research on the immune response to SARS-CoV-2. Nearly every sample came with metadata listing a de-identified subject ID, COVID-19 status, age in years and sex. Samples came from the ongoing ImmuneRACE study (first 160 participants) plus 1,254 subjects from 6 global collaborators.

The immunoSEQ Assay, a bias-controlled multiplex PCR, was used to amplify TCRbeta CDR3 regions from genomic DNA. Per the authors' processing: Within the assay, amplification of reference gene primers was used to estimate how many nucleated cells each sample contained. Sequence reads were collapsed and filtered to measure the absolute abundance of every unique TCRbeta CDR3 rearrangement. Productive Simpson clonality was computed per sample as the square root of Simpson's diversity index over productive rearrangements. Held by TCRdb, this immuneACCESS table contains in-frame sequences only and omits some clones. Under half of the omission traces to an unresolved V gene where checked; the cause of the rest is unknown. That table is the source of V, J and clone size, and D and trimming were worked out from the DNA. In all, the sample holds roughly 240,000 clones, and about 84% of those were seen once. The ten biggest clones cover 2% to 2.5% of the sample.

In the prospective study, participants were about 18 to 100 years old, resided in 24 geographic areas of the United States, and were enrolled through a virtual design. To assign participants to cohorts, the prospective study relied on clinical history that participants themselves reported in a screening survey and a study questionnaire. Recovered participants in ImmuneRACE Cohort 3 were defined as having two consecutive negative NP/OP PCR tests, clearance from a healthcare professional, or resolution of symptoms. In the prospective study, whole blood, serum and a nasopharyngeal or oropharyngeal swab were collected from each participant by mobile phlebotomists. Additional blood draws and questionnaires over a 2-month period could optionally be provided by prospective study participants. Before DNA extraction, blood samples from the prospective study were shipped at room temperature or frozen. Findings and caveats that apply to the study as a whole: The quantity of clinical and demographic metadata differed by source and by participant and was supplied without curation.

A note on this clone: Which antigen it targets is not known. Base quality data are lacking; no much larger clone is found one base away.

Source material: PBMCs or T cells enriched from blood (not recorded which). This TCR derives from a woman aged 45-59 years who had recovered from COVID-19.

The DNA is as follows: TGTGCCACCAGCAGAGGCCAGGGGAGCTACTATGGCTACACCTTC. This translates into CATSRGQGSYYGYTF. The sequence joins TRBV15 to TRBJ1-2; possibly the D gene is TRBD1, per 6 matching bases. CDR1 and CDR2 were assigned from the germline V gene (reference sequence) as LNHNV and YYDKDF. The CDR3 sequence holds 15 residues, the cysteine and phenylalanine included. Only the CDR3 portion is preserved as DNA: 45 bases, with reading frame beginning at the first base. The trim is 1 base for V and 3 bases for J, with a gap of 12 bases between the germline ends.